The entry below gives a single T cell receptor (beta chain) sequence along with its context. The data derive from a study of control samples from healthy donors and cancer patients. Germline lookup yields CDR1 MNHEY and CDR2 SVGEGT. The germline V and J ends were trimmed by 0 bases and 5 bases, with 8 bases remaining between them. The CDR3 runs to 14 residues. This table comes from immunoSEQ multiplex PCR, and its TCRdb copy is limited to in-frame clones, with some not included. The table shows 110,000 to 150,000 clones, with around 90% occurring only once. The TCR sequence derives from a man aged 25-40 years in good health. The gene calls are TRBV6-2 or TRBV6-3 and TRBJ2-1; D is perhaps TRBD1 (6 bases). Input material: blood. CDR3: CASSYSYRDNEQFF. CDR3 nucleotide sequence: TGTGCCAGCAGTTACTCGTACAGGGACAATGAGCAGTTCTTC.